This T cell receptor beta chain was identified in a study of blood T cell repertoires in COVID-19. The CDR3 is 11 residues long. V gave up 0 bases and J gave up 11 bases, with 10 bases separating them. CDR1 and CDR2 (germline): DFQATT, SNEGSKA (reference sequence). Original methodology: Amplification of reference gene primers was used by the study to estimate nucleated cell counts. The assay was immunoSEQ multiplex PCR, and TCRdb's table has in-frame clones only and misses some. V and J calls and clone size are copied from that table; D and trimming were computed from the DNA. The sample shows 150,000 to 200,000 clones, approximately 90% of them seen only once.

The sequenced material came from PBMCs or T cells enriched from blood (not recorded which). The clonotype comes from a woman aged 45-60 years who had recovered from COVID-19. The chain has TRBV20-1 and TRBJ1-1, with D unresolved. The CDR3 sequence: CSARDDLRAFF. CDR3 DNA: TGCAGTGCTAGAGATGACTTACGCGCTTTCTTT.